This is a list of T cell receptor beta chains from one sample in a study of shared clonotypes between healthy human individuals. The table came from immunoSEQ multiplex PCR; TCRdb's copy has only in-frame clones and leaves some out. The table shows approximately 340,000 clones, with more than 60% occurring only once. The sequencing sample was made of memory CD4+ T cells sorted from blood. The receptors shown here come from a man aged 30 to 45 in good health. Both conserved end residues are trimmed from each CDR3. Rows may omit the clone size; those that give it use once, few, many or a size class.

clone size | J gene | V gene | CDR3 length | CDR3 protein
once | TRBJ2-5 | TRBV5-1 | 16 | ASSVLAGGPRSRETQY
. | TRBJ2-6 | TRBV5-8 | 14 | ASSSIDRAGANVLT
. | TRBJ2-2 | TRBV5-1 | 12 | ASSLELRTGELF
. | TRBJ2-3 | TRBV7-8 | 15 | ASSFRGERLNTDTQY
once | TRBJ2-1 | TRBV14 | 14 | ASSPQGRAGVNEQF
once | TRBJ2-2 | TRBV4-2 | 12 | ASSQQGNTGELF
. | TRBJ2-1 | TRBV11-3 | 14 | ASSLDLAGRVNEQF
. | TRBJ2-2 | TRBV14 | 14 | ASSLSGVPNTGELF
many | TRBJ1-4 | TRBV19 | 13 | ASTRTAPLNEKLF
. | TRBJ2-1 | TRBV9 | 14 | ASSHSSGVRLNEQF
once | TRBJ1-1 | TRBV18 | 13 | ASSQGTGKNTEAF
. | TRBJ2-1 | TRBV19 | 16 | ASSPGTSGIGSYNEQF
. | TRBJ1-1 | TRBV2 | 9 | ASRGETEAF
. | TRBJ2-3 | TRBV7-6 | 12 | ASSAGTGTDTQY
. | TRBJ2-4 | TRBV7-2 | 12 | ASSKGGTKNIQY
. | TRBJ2-1 | TRBV6-1 | 10 | ACGTSYNEQF
many | TRBJ1-2 | TRBV28 | 10 | ASIKSLGGYT
few | TRBJ2-5 | TRBV2 | 13 | ASSDRGQAEETQY
. | TRBJ1-1 | TRBV7-9 | 11 | ASSLTGSTEAF
. | TRBJ2-3 | TRBV18 | 11 | ASSIGASDTQY
. | TRBJ1-1 | TRBV15 | 13 | ATSRDIRGDTEAF
few | TRBJ2-3 | TRBV7-8 | 15 | ASSFLGRQIGGDTQY
. | TRBJ1-4 | TRBV7-9 | 13 | ASSLGGGTNEKLF
. | TRBJ1-5 | TRBV5-6 | 16 | ASSLGPPGGGLVQPQH
. | TRBJ2-5 | TRBV28 | 12 | ASSPALAGETQY
. | TRBJ1-2 | TRBV27 | 11 | ASRSGGRYGYT
. | TRBJ1-1 | TRBV19 | 10 | ASIGSVGKAF
. | TRBJ1-2 | TRBV28 | 12 | ASRLGKSTGGYT
. | TRBJ2-6 | TRBV19 | 15 | ASSRRSDMSGANVLT
few | TRBJ2-7 | TRBV6-6 | 10 | ASRGLAYEQY
. | TRBJ1-3 | TRBV28 | 12 | ASSFDRAGNTIY
. | TRBJ1-5 | TRBV19 | 13 | ASSIQRAANQPQH
few | TRBJ2-1 | TRBV7-3 | 13 | ASSLAANSYNEQF
. | TRBJ2-3 | TRBV5-4 | 16 | ASSAGTSGSFRPDTQY
. | TRBJ2-7 | TRBV28 | 14 | ASTGLYGGRRGEQY
. | TRBJ1-4 | TRBV6-5 | 12 | ASSQGQYNEKLF
. | TRBJ2-7 | TRBV6-5 | 12 | ASSERRQTYEQY
. | TRBJ2-2 | TRBV5-1 | 13 | ASSLAGTQGRELF
. | TRBJ2-1 | TRBV7-2 | 10 | ASSPYQRDPF
few | TRBJ2-1 | TRBV7-2 | 16 | ASSLRTGGISSYNEQF
. | TRBJ1-5 | TRBV6-1 | 12 | ASSVDRADQPQH
few | TRBJ1-1 | TRBV9 | 12 | ASSVQGSNTEAF
. | TRBJ2-1 | TRBV7-9 | 12 | ASSLRGSYNEQF
few | TRBJ1-1 | TRBV30 | 10 | AWGEANTEAF
. | TRBJ2-5 | TRBV9 | 17 | ASSVGPGTSGSLSETQY
. | TRBJ2-5 | TRBV28 | 12 | ASNYGGRKETQY
. | TRBJ2-3 | TRBV5-8 | 11 | ASREPGVDTQY
. | TRBJ1-2 | TRBV7-9 | 14 | ASSPIGTEAWWGYT
. | TRBJ2-1 | TRBV9 | 13 | ASSVIAGAHNEQF
. | TRBJ1-1 | TRBV19 | 11 | ASRPGVNTEAF
once | TRBJ2-6 | TRBV4-1 | 15 | ASSQDFRSWGANVLT
once | TRBJ2-7 | TRBV9 | 14 | ASSVGHSGRAYEQY
few | TRBJ2-5 | TRBV14 | 11 | ASSQLARETQY
. | TRBJ2-4 | TRBV4-3 | 13 | ASSQDQGIKNIQY
. | TRBJ2-7 | TRBV12-2 | 12 | ASRLAAGRHEQY